These 8 T cell receptor beta chains share one sample of origin, sequenced in a study of T cells in Graves' hyperthyroidism and ophthalmopathy. Amplified TCR beta CDR3 regions came from RNA transcripts. With the HTBI primer set, the TCR CDR3 went through a first round of RT-PCR. TCRdb recomputed calls from the multiplex PCR reads with MiXCR, one row per CDR3 protein. The repertoire holds some 300,000 distinct CDR3 sequences, with about 15% as singletons. Sequencing was performed on blood. The receptors were sampled from a man aged 25-45 years with Graves' hyperthyroidism.

This clonotype was detected many times. The V call is TRBV4-1, the J call TRBJ2-7; a possible D gene is TRBD2 (6 bases). Germline CDR1 MGHRA, CDR2 YSYEKL. This CDR3 comprises 15 residues. The V gene lost 1 base and the J gene lost 2 bases, with 12 bases spanning the gap. CDR3 in amino acids: CASSQVRGYAYEQYF. The CDR3 nucleotides are TGCGCCAGCAGCCAAGTCCGGGGGTACGCCTACGAGCAGTACTTC.

This clonotype was recorded many times. The V call is TRBV28, the J call TRBJ2-7; TRBD1 matches 9 bases. The V gene end was trimmed by 5 bases and the J gene end by 3 bases; junction bases not matched to a gene: 8. The CDR3 covers 15 residues. Germline values: CDR1 MDHEN, CDR2 SYDVKM. CDR3 sequence: CASSPEDRGFYEQYF. In DNA form, the CDR3 reads TGTGCCAGCAGTCCAGAGGACAGGGGATTCTACGAGCAGTACTTC.

This clonotype was counted only a few times. This sequence joins TRBV12-3 or TRBV12-4 and TRBJ2-2, with a weak D call TRBD1 (5 bases). The CDR3 is made up of 10 amino acids. Trimming removed 10 bases at V and 14 bases at J, with 14 bases between. Here the CDR3 reads CATMGPRLFF. The CDR3 coding sequence is TGTGCCACCATGGGGCCTCGCCTGTTTTTT.

This clonotype was observed a handful of times. The chain is built from TRBV7-3 and TRBJ2-7; 9 bases line up with TRBD2. Trimming cost V 8 bases and J 4 bases; bases outside gene matches: 18. The CDR3 sequence is 17 residues long. Germline V gene data show CDR1 as SGHTA and CDR2 as FQGTGA. This CDR3 reads CASGPFLAGGPIYEQYF. The DNA of the CDR3 is TGTGCCAGCGGACCCTTTTTGGCGGGAGGGCCGATATACGAGCAGTACTTC. Full variable domain (rest looked up from reference TRBV7-3 and TRBJ2-7): GAGVSQTPSNKVTEKGKYVELRCDPISGHTALYWYRQSLGQGPEFLIYFQGTGAADDSGLPNDRFFAVRPEGSVSTLKIQRTERGDSAVYLCASGPFLAGGPIYEQYFGPGTRLTVT.

This clonotype was detected many times. V usage is TRBV3-1 and J usage is TRBJ1-1; D gene uncertain. V lost 4 bases to trimming and J lost 0 bases, with 18 bases between them. Germline CDR1 LGHDT, CDR2 YNNKEL (reference sequence). There are 17 residues in the CDR3. The CDR3 nucleotides are TGTGCCAGCAGCCGGGGAGGGCTGGGATTTATGAACACTGAAGCTTTCTTT. Translated: CASSRGGLGFMNTEAFF.

The chain recombines TRBV5-4 with TRBJ2-7; TRBD1 aligns across 9 bases. Germline V gene data show CDR1 as SGHNT and CDR2 as YYREEE (reference sequence). The CDR3 totals 15 residues. Trimming took 4 bases from V and 6 from J; bases not matched to a gene: 11. CDR3 sequence reads: CASSEQGARFSEQYF. The CDR3 DNA reads TGTGCCAGCAGCGAACAGGGGGCGCGATTCTCCGAGCAGTACTTC.

This clonotype was seen ten or more times. V and J are TRBV19 and TRBJ2-7; 7 bases line up with TRBD2. J was trimmed by 0 bases and V by 7 bases; bases with no gene match: 9. The V gene's germline CDR1 is LNHDA and CDR2 SQIVND (reference sequence). The CDR3 has 15 residues. The CDR3 sequence is CASTAGAESSYEQYF. The CDR3 coding sequence is TGTGCCAGTACGGCGGGAGCCGAAAGCTCCTACGAGCAGTACTTC.

Of note for this clonotype: This sequence may be a read error, since a much larger clone differs from it by one base. The genes are TRBV7-2 and TRBJ1-2, with D perhaps matching TRBD1 (6 bases). This CDR3 spans 15 amino acids. CDR1 is SGHTA, CDR2 FQGNSA, per germline. Trimming cost V 5 bases and J 8 bases, with 21 bases left between them. In nucleotides, the CDR3 is TGTGCCAGCAGCCAACACAGGGTCCCCAGTGGGGGCTACACCTTC. This sequence encodes CASSQHRVPSGGYTF.